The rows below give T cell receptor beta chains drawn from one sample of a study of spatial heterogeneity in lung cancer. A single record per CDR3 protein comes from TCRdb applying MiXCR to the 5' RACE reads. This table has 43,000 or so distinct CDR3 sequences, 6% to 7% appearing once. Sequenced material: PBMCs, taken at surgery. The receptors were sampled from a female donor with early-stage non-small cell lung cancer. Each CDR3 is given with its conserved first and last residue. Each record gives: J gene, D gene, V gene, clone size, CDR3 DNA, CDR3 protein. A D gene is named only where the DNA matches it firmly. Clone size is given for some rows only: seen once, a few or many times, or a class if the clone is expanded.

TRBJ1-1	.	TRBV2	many	TGTGCCAGCAGTGAGTTCAGGGCGAACACTGAAGCTTTCTTT	CASSEFRANTEAFF
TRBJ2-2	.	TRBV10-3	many	TGTGCCATCCTCAGTGATTTGAACACCGGGGAGCTGTTTTTT	CAILSDLNTGELFF
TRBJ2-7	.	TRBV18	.	TGTGCCAGCTCACCACCCTCGGTGGGGGCCGAGCAGTACTTC	CASSPPSVGAEQYF
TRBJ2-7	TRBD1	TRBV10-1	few	TGCGCCAGCAGGACCGGGACAGCCTTCTACGAGCAGTACTTC	CASRTGTAFYEQYF
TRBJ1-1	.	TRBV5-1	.	TGCGCCAGCAGCCCGGGACTGCGAGGAGAAGCTTTCTTT	CASSPGLRGEAFF
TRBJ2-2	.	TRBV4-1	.	TGCGCCAGCAGCCCGGCAAGAGACCCCGGGGAGCTGTTTTTT	CASSPARDPGELFF
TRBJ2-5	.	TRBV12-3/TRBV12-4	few	TGTGCCAGCAGTCCTCGTGGTTTAATCCAAGAGACCCAGTACTTC	CASSPRGLIQETQYF
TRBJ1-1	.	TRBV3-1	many	TGTGCCACTACGGACAGACGAACTGAAGCTTTCTTT	CATTDRRTEAFF
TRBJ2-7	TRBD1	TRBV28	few	TGTGCCAGCAGTCCACCTCTGGACAGGGGGCCGGACGAGCAGTACTTC	CASSPPLDRGPDEQYF
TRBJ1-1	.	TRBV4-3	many	TGCGCCAGCAGCCAAGAAATCCGGCGGAGTGAAGCTTTCTTT	CASSQEIRRSEAFF
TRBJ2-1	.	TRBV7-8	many	TGTGCCAGCAGCCGACGGCCGAACAGGGTGACTTTTGATGAGCAGTTCTTC	CASSRRPNRVTFDEQFF
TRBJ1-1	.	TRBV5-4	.	TGTGCCAGCAGCTTTTCGTGGGCGAACACTGAAGCTTTCTTT	CASSFSWANTEAFF
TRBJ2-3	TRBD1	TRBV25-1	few	TGTGCCAGCAGAAGGGACAGATTAGATACGCAGTATTTT	CASRRDRLDTQYF
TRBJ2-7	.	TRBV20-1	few	TGCAGTGCCCGAACTGGACGGATCTCCTACGAGCAGTACTTC	CSARTGRISYEQYF
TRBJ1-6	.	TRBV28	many	TGTGCCAGCAGTTTAACCCAACAGAGGGAAGCCTCCTATAATTCACCCCTCCACTTT	CASSLTQQREASYNSPLHF
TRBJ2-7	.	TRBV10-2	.	TGCGCCAGCAGGGACGCGGCAGGGGCCTACGAGCAGTACTTC	CASRDAAGAYEQYF
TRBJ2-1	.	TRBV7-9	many	TGTGCCAGCAGCTTGGAGGTGACAGTGAGGATCTTC	CASSLEVTVRIF
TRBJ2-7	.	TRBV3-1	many	TGTGCCAGCAGCCGACTACTCAACTACTACGAGCAGTACTTC	CASSRLLNYYEQYF
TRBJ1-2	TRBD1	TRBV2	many	TGTGCCAGCAGAAGACAGGGTGCGGGTGATGGCTACACCTTC	CASRRQGAGDGYTF
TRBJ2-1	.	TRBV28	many	TGTGCCAGCAGCCCGGCGGACACAAGGCGTGATGAGCAGTTCTTC	CASSPADTRRDEQFF
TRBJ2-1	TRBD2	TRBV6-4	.	TGTGCCAGCAGTGCTAGCGGGACCTCCTACAATGAGCAGTTCTTC	CASSASGTSYNEQFF
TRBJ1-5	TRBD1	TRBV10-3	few	TGTGCCATCAGTTTAGGGGGCGCGGGTAAAAAACAGCATTTT	CAISLGGAGKKQHF
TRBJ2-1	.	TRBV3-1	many	TGTGCCAGCAGCCAAGATGTAAGACTATCGAATGAGCAGTTCTTC	CASSQDVRLSNEQFF
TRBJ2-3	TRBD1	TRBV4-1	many	TGCGCCAGCAGCCAAGGACAGGGGGGAGATACGCAGTATTTT	CASSQGQGGDTQYF
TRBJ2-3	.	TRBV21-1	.	TGTGCCAGCAGCAAAGTCAATCCAGGAAGTCCTAGCGGGGGGTTCACAGATACGCAGTATTTT	CASSKVNPGSPSGGFTDTQYF
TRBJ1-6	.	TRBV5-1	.	TGCGCCAGCAGCCCTCTATCGACAGGAGGTAATTCACCCCTCCACTTT	CASSPLSTGGNSPLHF
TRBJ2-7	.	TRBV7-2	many	TGTGCCAGCAGCTTAGCACTAGCTCAGGGTGGTCTCTGGACCTACGAGCAGTACTTC	CASSLALAQGGLWTYEQYF
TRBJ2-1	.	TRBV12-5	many	TGTGCTAGTGCCCTCGGGCCCTACAATGAGCAGTTCTTC	CASALGPYNEQFF
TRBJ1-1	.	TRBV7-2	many	TGTGCCAGCAGCTTAAGGCAGGGAGCGACTGAAGCTTTCTTT	CASSLRQGATEAFF